These 9 T cell receptor beta chains originate from one sample sequenced in a study of OX40 agonist ivuxolimab in advanced cancers. This table comes from immunoSEQ multiplex PCR, and its TCRdb copy is limited to in-frame clones, with some not included. The table lists roughly 75,000 clones, about 89% of them singletons. The specimen comprised CD4+ or CD8+ T cells sorted from blood, sampled in a trial of the OX40 agonist ivuxolimab. These receptors came from an adult with an advanced solid tumor such as melanoma, head and neck, liver or kidney cancer.

Here the CDR3 reads CASSLGGANTEAFF. The CDR3 region has the DNA TGTGCCAGCAGCCTCGGGGGCGCGAACACTGAAGCTTTCTTT. This rearrangement joins TRBV6-5 to TRBJ1-1; perhaps TRBD1 as D (6 bases). The CDR3 runs to 14 residues. Per germline, CDR1 MNHEY and CDR2 SVGAGI. V was clipped by 6 bases and J by 1 base, with 12 bases between them.

The J gene is TRBJ1-2, the V gene TRBV6-1; D possibly corresponds to TRBD1 (5 bases). V was pared by 6 bases and J by 6 bases, with 17 bases between. Germline V lookup: CDR1 MNHNS, CDR2 SASEGT. The CDR3 runs 14 residues. CDR3 region: CASSLPGGYDGYTF. CDR3 in DNA: TGTGCCAGCAGCCTTCCGGGGGGGTATGATGGCTACACCTTC.

The CDR3: CASSEEGSTEAFF. The CDR3 DNA reads TGTGCCAGCAGCGAGGAGGGAAGCACTGAAGCTTTCTTT. The chain recombines TRBV4-2 with TRBJ1-1, with D unresolved. In germline, CDR1 is LGHNA, CDR2 YNFKEQ. V was trimmed by 5 bases and J by 4 bases, leaving 11 bases between them. The CDR3 covers 13 residues.

V is TRBV7-9 and J is TRBJ2-1, with D possibly matching TRBD2 (6 bases). This CDR3 has 14 amino acids. Per germline, CDR1 SEHNR and CDR2 FQNEAQ (reference sequence). V was shortened by 3 bases and J by 1 base, with 7 bases between the two germline ends. The CDR3 DNA follows: TGTGCCAGCAGCTTCGGGGGTTCCTACAATGAGCAGTTCTTC. It codes for CASSFGGSYNEQFF.

The rearrangement uses TRBV2 and TRBJ1-1, with no clear D. The length of the CDR3 is 12 residues. Germline values: CDR1 SNHLY, CDR2 FYNNEI. With 4 bases removed from V and 7 bases from J, the gap between germline ends came to 10 bases. CDR3 residues: CASSGLGVEAFF. Written as DNA, the CDR3 is TGTGCCAGCAGTGGACTGGGCGTTGAAGCTTTCTTT.

The CDR3 loop reads CASSWSDRYSTEAFF. The DNA of the CDR3 is TGTGCCAGCAGTTGGTCCGACAGGTATAGCACTGAAGCTTTCTTT. V and J are TRBV27 and TRBJ1-1; tentatively, D is TRBD1 (6 bases). The CDR3 totals 15 residues. The V end lost 4 bases, the J end lost 4 bases, and 16 bases lay between the germline ends. Per germline, CDR1 MNHEY and CDR2 SMNVEV (reference sequence).

The chain employs TRBV15 and TRBJ1-1; no firm D call. This CDR3 spans 13 amino acids. Germline CDR1 is LNHNV and CDR2 is YYDKDF (reference sequence). V was clipped by 2 bases and J by 4 bases, with 8 bases between them. The CDR3 reads CATSRPLGTEAFF. Written as DNA, the CDR3 is TGTGCCACCAGCAGACCCCTGGGCACTGAAGCTTTCTTT. Full variable domain (rest looked up from reference TRBV15 and TRBJ1-1): DAMVIQNPRYQVTQFGKPVTLSCSQTLNHNVMYWYQQKSSQAPKLLFHYYDKDFNNEADTPDNFQSRRPNTSFCFLDIRSPGLGDTAMYLCATSRPLGTEAFFGQGTRLTVV.

The V gene is TRBV4-2, the J gene TRBJ1-6; D may be TRBD1 (5 bases). The CDR3 runs to 14 residues. With 1 base removed from V and 8 bases from J, the gap between germline ends came to 9 bases. Germline lookup yields CDR1 LGHNA and CDR2 YNFKEQ. The CDR3 DNA reads as TGTGCCAGCAGCCAAGGGGGCGTTGATTCACCCCTCCACTTT. It codes for CASSQGGVDSPLHF.

The genes are TRBV4-2 and TRBJ2-5, with D perhaps TRBD2 (5 bases). The CDR3 totals 14 residues. V was clipped by 0 bases and J by 2 bases, with 7 bases between them. Germline V gene data show CDR1 as LGHNA and CDR2 as YNFKEQ. CDR3 in amino acids: CASSQEGLQETQYF. The CDR3 DNA follows: TGTGCCAGCAGCCAAGAAGGACTGCAAGAGACCCAGTACTTC.